This T cell receptor (beta chain) derives from a study of tumor-infiltrating lymphocytes in primary liver carcinoma. Study observations and caveats: Tumor-adjacent and tumor-blood pairs showed less overlap than tumor region pairs. Blood's top-250-clone fraction was significantly lower than that of tumors (p = 0.039).

Notes on this clonotype: Its specificity is not known. An end of the junction differs from the germline gene, which may be a read error.

Blood RNA came from unsorted whole blood; germline DNA was also extracted. Looked up from germline, CDR1 is MNHEY and CDR2 is SVGAGI. CDR3 length equals 16 residues. From approximately 550 ng of total RNA, TCR beta-specific cDNA was reverse-transcribed using a constant-region primer. What produced the TCR beta libraries was three nested multiplex PCR rounds using slightly modified ARM-PCR. Forward primers for TRBV1-TRBV30 and a C-beta reverse primer served the first two PCR rounds, at about 9 cycles each. MiXCR was run by TCRdb on the multiplex PCR reads, yielding one entry per CDR3 protein. Of some 200,000 distinct CDR3 sequences in the sample, less than 75% are singletons; the top ten hold around 7.1%.

The chain recombines TRBV6-5 with TRBJ2-1; 11 bases align to TRBD2. This sequence originates from a woman aged 55-70 years with primary liver carcinoma and hepatitis B virus infection. The sample taken for sequencing was peripheral blood. CDR3 nucleotides: TGTGGCAGCAGTCCGTCGGGACTAGCGGTCCACAATGAGCAGTTCTTC. Translation gives CGSSPSGLAVHNEQFF.